This TCR beta chain was identified in a study of graft-versus-host responses after intestinal transplantation. Study information: Uniformly, recipients were administered anti-thymocyte globulin induction with subsequent tacrolimus and steroids for roughly three years.

Repertoires were generated with immunoSEQ multiplex PCR, while TCRdb's copy carries only in-frame clones and drops some. This table holds 75,000 to 95,000 clones, roughly 90% found once. Details on this clone: Its antigen is still unknown.

Study outcomes and limitations: In patients with graft-donor T cell macrochimerism, allograft graft-versus-host to host-versus-graft clonal ratios were high. GvH clonotypes were identified within recipient marrow, with a subset emerging first in ileum or blood.

The source of this sequence is a human donor who was the organ donor for an intestinal transplant. The input for sequencing was unstimulated CD4+ T cells sorted from spleen or lymph node cells, taken before transplant.

The CDR3 DNA reads TGTGCCAGCGGGGGAGGGGACCGGCAGCCCCAGCATTTT. Translating it yields CASGGGDRQPQHF. The chain recombines TRBV6-5 with TRBJ1-5; D is perhaps TRBD1 (5 bases). CDR1 MNHEY and CDR2 SVGAGI come from the germline V gene. The CDR3 has 13 residues. The ends were cut back, 8 bases at V and 7 bases at J, with 15 bases in the middle.